This TCR beta chain was recovered during a study of molecular identifiers for immune sequencing clone quantification. General study points: Clonotypes surpassing 20 RNA copies contained over 97% of effector molecules, versus under 1% in naive cells. Jurkat TCR RNA that was spiked in from one cell was reportedly detectable among around 1 million naive cells.

The authors gated naive CD8 T cells as CD8+CD4-CCR7+CD45RA+ for sorting. Concerning this clonotype itself: Its antigen remains unknown. This clone may be a read error of a much larger clone one base away.

Bulk TCR libraries were made with methods that had been previously described and with listed TCR primers. TCRdb re-derived calls from the PCR reads in MiXCR, one entry per CDR3 protein. The top ten clones hold roughly 0.9% of a sample with approximately 670,000 distinct CDR3 sequences, just under 20% of them seen once. Germline V gene lookup returns CDR1 SNHLY and CDR2 FYNNEI. V lost 1 base to trimming and J lost 9 bases, with 13 bases between them. The CDR3 contains 14 residues. The sequencing sample was made of naive CD8+ T cells from blood, with Jurkat cell RNA spiked in. As to subset: FACS-sorted CD8+CD4-CCR7+CD45RA+ naive T cells. This TCR derives from a human donor in good health. Some libraries in this study had Jurkat cell RNA spiked in. The V gene is TRBV2, the J gene TRBJ1-5; D gene uncertain. The CDR3 DNA sequence: TGTGCCAGCAGTGAAGAGACAACCAGTCGGCCCCAGCATTTT. Protein: CASSEETTSRPQHF.